This TCR beta chain is drawn from a study of CD8+CD57+ T cells in acquired aplastic anemia. Study-wide context: Sorted CD4+ and CD8+ cells gave an average of about 3 ug of DNA.

The V gene lost 7 bases and the J gene lost 5 bases, with 15 bases spanning the gap. CDR1 is SNHLY, CDR2 FYNNEI, per germline. The CDR3 is made up of 15 amino acids. Study findings and constraints: Patients and controls turned out to have 25 to 30 CD8+ CDR3 sequences in common.

This clonotype was observed many times. Antigen specificity is unknown. TCR beta VDJ combinations and CDR3 sequences were profiled from genomic DNA. TCRdb processed the reads anew with MiXCR; each CDR3 protein has one entry. The sample includes roughly 500,000 distinct CDR3 sequences, around 33% of them seen just once. Sequenced patients had shown CD8+CD57+ cell expansion by flow cytometry. All patients had severe acquired aplastic anemia. Blood samples were obtained from patients who had received no prior therapy. The TCR was taken from a human donor with aplastic anemia. Specimen: sorted CD4+, CD8+, or CD8+CD57+ T cells (not recorded which) from PBMCs. This chain uses TRBV2 with TRBJ1-6, with D uncertain. CDR3 protein: CASKKMVQDNSPLHF. The CDR3 DNA reads TGTGCCAGCAAAAAAATGGTCCAGGATAATTCACCCCTCCACTTT. The full variable domain, its missing parts supplied by reference TRBV2 and TRBJ1-6, is EPEVTQTPSHQVTQMGQEVILRCVPISNHLYFYWYRQILGQKVEFLVSFYNNEISEKSEIFDDQFSVERPDGSNFTLKIRSTKLEDSAMYFCASKKMVQDNSPLHFGNGTRLTVT.